Sequencing of this T cell receptor (beta chain) was carried out in a study of T cell responses to AZD1222 COVID-19 vaccine. Regarding the study as a whole: Vaccine-associated CD4 TCRs ranged over spike, dominating at 160-218 and 743-854. Compared with day 0, the breadth and depth of the Spike-specific TCR repertoire rose significantly after two doses of AZD1222. Clonal diversity may have been underestimated in mostly white British donors.

TCRdb keeps only in-frame clones here, not all; method: immunoSEQ multiplex PCR. This sample has roughly 130,000 clones, with approximately 88% found just once. The CDR3 is made up of 14 amino acids. Germline values: CDR1 LGHNT, CDR2 FRNRAP. V was cut by 9 bases and J by 0 bases, with 11 bases left in between. A word on this clone: Its antigen is not known.

The chain couples TRBV12-5 to TRBJ1-4, with a weak D call TRBD1 (5 bases). This sequence originates from an adult in good health. Sequencing used peripheral blood, obtained on day 0 of AZD1222 vaccination. CDR3 amino acids: CASRGRATNEKLFF. In DNA, the CDR3 is TGTGCTAGCCGGGGGAGGGCAACTAATGAAAAACTGTTTTTT. The full variable domain, its missing parts supplied by reference TRBV12-5 and TRBJ1-4, is DARVTQTPRHKVTEMGQEVTMRCQPILGHNTVFWYRQTMMQGLELLAYFRNRAPLDDSGMPKDRFSAEMPDATLATLKIQPSEPRDSAVYFCASRGRATNEKLFFGSGTQLSVL.